The rows below give T cell receptor beta chains drawn from one sample of a study of blood T cell repertoires in COVID-19. TCRdb's table, derived via immunoSEQ multiplex PCR, lists solely in-frame clones and lacks some. The sample has 150,000 to 200,000 clones, 80% to 95% seen once. Specimen: peripheral blood. The receptors stem from a man aged 25 to 40 with COVID-19, enrolled during active disease. Both conserved end residues are part of each CDR3. The order of the fields is D gene, J gene, clone size, V gene, CDR3 DNA, CDR3 protein. D genes are given only for firm matches. Clone size is stated in some rows and not others, as once, few, many or a class when expanded.

TRBD1	TRBJ2-7	NA	TRBV19	TGTGCCAGTAGTCATGGGTGGGACAGGGCGGACGAGCAGTACTTC	CASSHGWDRADEQYF
NA	TRBJ2-7	NA	TRBV7-9	TGTGCCAGCAGCGCCTCAAAAGCTGCCGAGCAGTACTTC	CASSASKAAEQYF
TRBD2	TRBJ2-5	few	TRBV9	TGTGCCAGCAGCGTAGGGTTACTAGCGGGGGAAGTGGAAGAGACCCAGTACTTC	CASSVGLLAGEVEETQYF
TRBD1	TRBJ1-5	NA	TRBV24-1	TGTGCCACCAGTGACGGGACAGAGAATCAGCCCCAGCATTTT	CATSDGTENQPQHF
TRBD1	TRBJ1-3	once	TRBV3-1/TRBV3-2	TGTGCCAGCAGCCAGACCCCGGGACAGCTAACTGGAAACACCATATATTTT	CASSQTPGQLTGNTIYF
NA	TRBJ2-3	NA	TRBV9	TGTGCCAGCAGCTTGAACAGTCGGGATACGCAGTATTTT	CASSLNSRDTQYF
TRBD1	TRBJ2-1	NA	TRBV4-1	TGCGCCAGCAGCCGATCGACAGGGCTAAATGAGCAGTTCTTC	CASSRSTGLNEQFF
NA	TRBJ2-2	NA	TRBV12-5	TGTGCTAGTGGCTCGGGAGTGTACACCGGGGAGCTGTTTTTT	CASGSGVYTGELFF
TRBD2	TRBJ2-3	many	TRBV3-1/TRBV3-2	TGTGCCAGCAGCGCGCGGGGGAGCCACCGACAAGATACGCAGTATTTT	CASSARGSHRQDTQYF
NA	TRBJ2-5	NA	TRBV27	TGTGCCAGCAGTTTGTCCGTTGGGCTTAAAGAGACCCAGTACTTC	CASSLSVGLKETQYF
TRBD1	TRBJ2-7	NA	TRBV28	TGTGCCAGCAGTATCCTAGGGACAGGCACTGACTACGAGCAGTACTTC	CASSILGTGTDYEQYF
TRBD1	TRBJ1-2	NA	TRBV6-2/TRBV6-3	TGTGCCAGCAGTATAGGGACAGGGAGCGACTATGGCTACACCTTC	CASSIGTGSDYGYTF
TRBD2	TRBJ2-2	NA	TRBV28	TGTGCCAGCAGTTCCTATCAACTAGCGGGGGCGGACACCGGGGAGCTGTTTTTT	CASSSYQLAGADTGELFF
NA	TRBJ2-1	NA	TRBV19	TGTGCCAGTAGTCCCGTTCGACGCAGGTACAATGAGCAGTTCTTC	CASSPVRRRYNEQFF
TRBD1	TRBJ2-5	NA	TRBV10-3	TGTGCCATCAGTGAGTCGCAGGGGGAGTTAGGGACCCAGTACTTC	CAISESQGELGTQYF
TRBD2	TRBJ2-3	NA	TRBV3-1/TRBV3-2	TGTGCCAGCAGCGAACATCGACGGGGGGTCCATACGCAGTATTTT	CASSEHRRGVHTQYF
NA	TRBJ1-4	once	TRBV19	TGTGCCAGTACCGACACCCTGGGTCTTGGTGAAAAACTGTTTTTT	CASTDTLGLGEKLFF
NA	TRBJ1-4	NA	TRBV18	TGTGCCAGCTCACCACCGGTTCAGGGCTTGATCACTAATGAAAAACTGTTTTTT	CASSPPVQGLITNEKLFF
TRBD1	TRBJ2-7	NA	TRBV11-2	TGTGCCAGCAGCCCCGGGACAGGGGGCTACGAGCAGTACTTC	CASSPGTGGYEQYF
NA	TRBJ2-7	NA	TRBV9	TGTGCCAGCAGCCCACAGGGAAAATTCTACAAGCAGTACTTC	CASSPQGKFYKQYF
TRBD2	TRBJ2-1	once	TRBV20-1	TGCAGTGCTAGTCGGGTGCAGCGGGGGAACAATGAGCAGTTCTTC	CSASRVQRGNNEQFF
NA	TRBJ1-2	few	TRBV3-1/TRBV3-2	TGTGCCAGCAGCTCCAGAGACACCGGGAAAGCCTATGGCTACACCTTC	CASSSRDTGKAYGYTF
NA	TRBJ2-6	NA	TRBV25-1	TGTGCCAGCAGTGATACATCTGGGGCCAACGTCCTGACTTTC	CASSDTSGANVLTF
NA	TRBJ2-3	NA	TRBV9	TGTGCCAGCAGCGCGCGACAGACAACAGATACGCAGTATTTT	CASSARQTTDTQYF
TRBD2	TRBJ2-7	NA	TRBV18	TGTGCCAGCTCACCAGCGGGAGGCTACGAGCAGTACTTC	CASSPAGGYEQYF
TRBD1	TRBJ2-3	NA	TRBV2	TGTGCCAGCAGTCGAGACAGGGGAACAGATACGCAGTATTTT	CASSRDRGTDTQYF
NA	TRBJ2-1	NA	TRBV6-5	TGTGCCAGCAGTTACTCTTCCAGAGGCAATGAGCAGTTCTTC	CASSYSSRGNEQFF
TRBD1	TRBJ2-1	once	TRBV18	TGTGCCAGCTCACCACTACCCCCAACAGGGGATGAGCAGTTCTTC	CASSPLPPTGDEQFF
NA	TRBJ2-2	NA	TRBV11-1	TGTGCCAGCAGCCCTAGGGGGAATGGCGGGGAGCTGTTTTTT	CASSPRGNGGELFF
TRBD1	TRBJ1-1	NA	TRBV9	TGTGCCAGCAGCTTGGGGACAGGGGGCACTGAAGCTTTCTTT	CASSLGTGGTEAFF
NA	TRBJ2-7	few	TRBV6-2/TRBV6-3	TGTGCCAGCAGTTACAGGTTCCCCCCCCAGCGGAATCCCTACGAGCAGTACTTC	CASSYRFPPQRNPYEQYF
TRBD1	TRBJ2-5	NA	TRBV7-3	TGTGCCAGCAGCTTGACAGGGGAAGAGACCCAGTACTTC	CASSLTGEETQYF
NA	TRBJ1-2	few	TRBV7-9	TGTGCCAGCAGCCCGCAGGGTGCCGACTATGGCTACACCTTC	CASSPQGADYGYTF
NA	TRBJ2-1	NA	TRBV9	TGTGCCAGCAGCGTAGAGGGAGTCGGATACAATGAGCAGTTCTTC	CASSVEGVGYNEQFF
TRBD1	TRBJ1-1	NA	TRBV28	TGTGCCAGCGGTCCGGGACAGGGGGATACTGAAGCTTTCTTT	CASGPGQGDTEAFF
TRBD2	TRBJ2-3	NA	TRBV24-1	TGTGCCACCAGTGATTCCCCGGGACTAGCGGGAGCGGTCACCCTGGGAGATACGCAGTATTTT	CATSDSPGLAGAVTLGDTQYF
TRBD1	TRBJ2-2	NA	TRBV5-1	TGCGCCAGCAGCATGACAGGGGACGACACCGGGGAGCTGTTTTTT	CASSMTGDDTGELFF
TRBD1	TRBJ1-5	NA	TRBV19	TGTGCCAGTCTCCGGAGGACAGGGACGAATCAGCCCCAGCATTTT	CASLRRTGTNQPQHF
NA	TRBJ1-5	once	TRBV4-1	TGCGCCAGCAGCCAAGTGCCGACAGATAATCAGCCCCAGCATTTT	CASSQVPTDNQPQHF
TRBD2	TRBJ2-3	NA	TRBV6-4	TGTGCCAGCAGTGACCGACTAGCGGGAGGGATGGACACAGATACGCAGTATTTT	CASSDRLAGGMDTDTQYF
NA	TRBJ2-7	NA	TRBV28	TGTGCCAGCAGTTTTTTGGTGCGGGTTCGGGAGCAGTACTTC	CASSFLVRVREQYF